This section outlines one T cell receptor (beta chain) sequence together with its context. The record originates from a study of blood T cell repertoires in COVID-19. This table comes from immunoSEQ multiplex PCR, and its TCRdb copy is limited to in-frame clones, with some not included. The sample has about 190,000 clones, around 90% seen once. CDR1 is SEHNR and CDR2 is FQNEAQ in the germline V gene (reference sequence). J was trimmed by 5 bases and V by 3 bases; bases with no gene match: 6. The CDR3 is 14 residues long. The chain carries TRBV7-9 and TRBJ2-7, with 8 positions matching TRBD2. This TCR derives from a man aged 35-49 years with active or convalescent COVID-19. The sample taken for sequencing was peripheral blood. This CDR3 is CASSFNGRENEQYF. The CDR3 bases are TGTGCCAGCAGCTTCAACGGGAGGGAAAACGAGCAGTACTTC.